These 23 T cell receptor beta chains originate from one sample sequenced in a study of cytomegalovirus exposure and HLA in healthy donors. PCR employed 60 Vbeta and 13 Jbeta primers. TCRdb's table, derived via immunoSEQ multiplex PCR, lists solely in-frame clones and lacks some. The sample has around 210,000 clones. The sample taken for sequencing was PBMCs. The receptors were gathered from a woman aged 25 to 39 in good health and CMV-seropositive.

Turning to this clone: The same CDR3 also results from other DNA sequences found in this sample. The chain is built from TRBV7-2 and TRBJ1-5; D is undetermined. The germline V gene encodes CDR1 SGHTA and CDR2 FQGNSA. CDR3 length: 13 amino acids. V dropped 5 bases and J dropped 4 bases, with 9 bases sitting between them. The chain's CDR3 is CASSPGTNQPQHF. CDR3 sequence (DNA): TGTGCCAGCAGCCCGGGAACTAATCAGCCCCAGCATTTT.

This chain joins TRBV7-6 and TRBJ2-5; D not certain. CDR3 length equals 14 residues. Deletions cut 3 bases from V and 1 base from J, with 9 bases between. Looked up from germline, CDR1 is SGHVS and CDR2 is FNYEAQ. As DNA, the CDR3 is TGTGCCAGCAGCTTGGCGGCTACCCAAGAGACCCAGTACTTC. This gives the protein CASSLAATQETQYF.

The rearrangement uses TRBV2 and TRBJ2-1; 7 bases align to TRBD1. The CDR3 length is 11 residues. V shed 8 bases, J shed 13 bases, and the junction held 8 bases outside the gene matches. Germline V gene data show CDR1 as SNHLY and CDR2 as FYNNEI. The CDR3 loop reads CASQDRAIQFF. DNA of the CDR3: TGTGCCAGCCAAGACAGGGCAATTCAGTTCTTC.

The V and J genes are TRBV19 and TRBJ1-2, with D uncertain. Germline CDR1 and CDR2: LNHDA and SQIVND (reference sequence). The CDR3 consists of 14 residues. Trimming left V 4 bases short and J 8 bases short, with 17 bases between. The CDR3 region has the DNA TGTGCCAGTAGTAGTCCAACACTACCACGGGGCTACACCTTC. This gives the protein CASSSPTLPRGYTF.

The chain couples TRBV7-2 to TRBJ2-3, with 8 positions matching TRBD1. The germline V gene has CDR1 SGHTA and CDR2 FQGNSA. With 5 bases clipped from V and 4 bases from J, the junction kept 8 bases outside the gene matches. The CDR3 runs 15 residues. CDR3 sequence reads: CASSPWQGAADTQYF. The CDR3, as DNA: TGTGCCAGCAGCCCGTGGCAGGGGGCCGCAGATACGCAGTATTTT.

The DNA of the CDR3 is TGTGCCAGCAGCTTAGTTGTCGGGGGGGTCGACAATGAGCAGTTCTTC. Translation: CASSLVVGGVDNEQFF. V usage is TRBV11-3 and J usage is TRBJ2-1, with 8 bases fitting TRBD2. Germline V gene lookup returns CDR1 SGHNT and CDR2 YENEEA. This CDR3 is 16 amino acids long. After removal of 1 base from V and 5 bases from J, the junction contained 7 bases not matched to a gene.

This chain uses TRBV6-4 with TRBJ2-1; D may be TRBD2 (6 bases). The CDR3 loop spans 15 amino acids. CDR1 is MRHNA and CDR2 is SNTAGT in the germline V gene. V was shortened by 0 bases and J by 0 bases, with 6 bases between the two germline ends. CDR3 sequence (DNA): TGTGCCAGCAGTGACTCTAGCGGCTCCTACAATGAGCAGTTCTTC. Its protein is CASSDSSGSYNEQFF.

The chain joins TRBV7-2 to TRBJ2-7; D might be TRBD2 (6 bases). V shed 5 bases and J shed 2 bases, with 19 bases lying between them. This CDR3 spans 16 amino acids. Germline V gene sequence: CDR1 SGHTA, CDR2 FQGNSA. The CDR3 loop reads CASSTSYLASAYEQYF. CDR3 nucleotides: TGTGCCAGCAGCACTTCCTATCTAGCGTCGGCCTACGAGCAGTACTTC.

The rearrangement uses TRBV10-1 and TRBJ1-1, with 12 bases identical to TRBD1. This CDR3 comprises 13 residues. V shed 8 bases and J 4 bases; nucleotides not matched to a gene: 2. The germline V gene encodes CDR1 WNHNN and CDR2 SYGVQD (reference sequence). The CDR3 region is CASGDRGLTEAFF. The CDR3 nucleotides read TGCGCCAGCGGGGACAGGGGGCTCACTGAAGCTTTCTTT.

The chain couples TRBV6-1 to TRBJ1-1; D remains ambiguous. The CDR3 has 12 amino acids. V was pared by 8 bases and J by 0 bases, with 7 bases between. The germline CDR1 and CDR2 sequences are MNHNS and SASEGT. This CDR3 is CASSRMNTEAFF. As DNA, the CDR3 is TGTGCCAGCTCCAGGATGAACACTGAAGCTTTCTTT.

The CDR3 spells CASTAGGRHYGYTF. For the CDR3, the DNA is TGTGCCAGCACCGCGGGGGGGCGCCACTATGGCTACACCTTC. The chain uses TRBV2 and TRBJ1-2; maybe TRBD1 (6 bases). V was shortened by 7 bases and J by 3 bases, with 15 bases between the two germline ends. The CDR3 consists of 14 residues. CDR1 is SNHLY, CDR2 FYNNEI, per germline.

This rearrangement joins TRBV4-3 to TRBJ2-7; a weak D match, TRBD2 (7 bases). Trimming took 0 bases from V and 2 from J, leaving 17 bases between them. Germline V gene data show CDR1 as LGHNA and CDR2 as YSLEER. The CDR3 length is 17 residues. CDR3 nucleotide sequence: TGCGCCAGCAGCCAAGATTGGCGGGGGCCCGCGGCCTACGAGCAGTACTTC. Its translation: CASSQDWRGPAAYEQYF.

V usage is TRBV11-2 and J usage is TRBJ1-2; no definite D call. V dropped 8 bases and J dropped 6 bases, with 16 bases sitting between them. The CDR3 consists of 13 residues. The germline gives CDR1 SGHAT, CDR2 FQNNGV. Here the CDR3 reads CASLLWASDGYTF. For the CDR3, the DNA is TGTGCCAGCTTACTTTGGGCGTCGGATGGCTACACCTTC.

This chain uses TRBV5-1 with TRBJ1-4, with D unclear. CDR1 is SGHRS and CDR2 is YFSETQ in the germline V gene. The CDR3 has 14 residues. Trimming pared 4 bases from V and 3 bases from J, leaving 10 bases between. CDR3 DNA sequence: TGCGCCAGCAGCCCCGAGCGTTCTAATGAAAAACTGTTTTTT. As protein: CASSPERSNEKLFF.

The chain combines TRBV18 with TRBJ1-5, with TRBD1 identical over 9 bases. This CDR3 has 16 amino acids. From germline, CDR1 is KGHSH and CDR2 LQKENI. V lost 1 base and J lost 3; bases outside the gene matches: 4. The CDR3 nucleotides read TGTGCCAGCTCACCACTTGGGGACAGGGACAATCAGCCCCAGCATTTT. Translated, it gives CASSPLGDRDNQPQHF.

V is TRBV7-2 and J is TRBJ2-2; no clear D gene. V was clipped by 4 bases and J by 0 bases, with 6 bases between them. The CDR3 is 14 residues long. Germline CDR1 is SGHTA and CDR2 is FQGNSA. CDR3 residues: CASSSSANTGELFF. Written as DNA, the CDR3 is TGTGCCAGCAGCTCCAGCGCGAACACCGGGGAGCTGTTTTTT.

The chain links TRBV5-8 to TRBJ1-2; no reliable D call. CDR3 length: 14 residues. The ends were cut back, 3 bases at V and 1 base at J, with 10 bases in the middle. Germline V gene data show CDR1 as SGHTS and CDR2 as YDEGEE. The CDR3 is CASSSEGRNYGYTF. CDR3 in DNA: TGTGCCAGCAGCTCCGAGGGTCGTAACTATGGCTACACCTTC.

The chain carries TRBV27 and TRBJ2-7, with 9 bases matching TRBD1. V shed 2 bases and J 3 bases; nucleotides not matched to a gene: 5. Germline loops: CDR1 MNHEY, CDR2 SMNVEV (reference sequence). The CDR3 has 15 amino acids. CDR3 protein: CASSLRGQGLYEQYF. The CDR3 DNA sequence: TGTGCCAGCAGTTTACGGGGACAGGGACTCTACGAGCAGTACTTC.

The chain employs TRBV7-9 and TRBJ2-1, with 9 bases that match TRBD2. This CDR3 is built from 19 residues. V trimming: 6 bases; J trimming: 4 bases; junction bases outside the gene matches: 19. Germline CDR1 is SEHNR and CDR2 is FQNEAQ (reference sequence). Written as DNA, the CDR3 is TGTGCCAGCAGGTCCCCCGGCCCTAGCGGGGAATACCTTTACAATGAGCAGTTCTTC. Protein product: CASRSPGPSGEYLYNEQFF.

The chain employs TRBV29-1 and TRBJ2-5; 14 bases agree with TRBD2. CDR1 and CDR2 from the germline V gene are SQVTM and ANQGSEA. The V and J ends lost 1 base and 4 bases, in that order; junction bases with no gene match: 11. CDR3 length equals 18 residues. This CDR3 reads CSVEGPETSGRAVETQYF. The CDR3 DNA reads TGCAGCGTTGAAGGCCCGGAGACTAGCGGGAGGGCCGTAGAGACCCAGTACTTC. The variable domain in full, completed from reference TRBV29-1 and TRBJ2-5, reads SAVISQKPSRDICQRGTSLTIQCQVDSQVTMMFWYRQQPGQSLTLIATANQGSEATYESGFVIDKFPISRPNLTFSTLTVSNMSPEDSSIYLCSVEGPETSGRAVETQYFGPGTRLLVL.

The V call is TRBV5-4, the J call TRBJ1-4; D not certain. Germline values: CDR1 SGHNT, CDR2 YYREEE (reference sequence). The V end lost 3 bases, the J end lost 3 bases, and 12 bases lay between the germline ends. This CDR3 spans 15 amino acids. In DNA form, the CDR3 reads TGTGCCAGCAGCTCCATCGGGTCGGCTAATGAAAAACTGTTTTTT. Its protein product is CASSSIGSANEKLFF.

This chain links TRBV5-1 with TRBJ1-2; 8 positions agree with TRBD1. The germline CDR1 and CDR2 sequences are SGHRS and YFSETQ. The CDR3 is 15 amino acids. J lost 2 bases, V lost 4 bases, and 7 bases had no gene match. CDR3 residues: CASSAAGGTNYGYTF. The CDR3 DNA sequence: TGCGCCAGCAGCGCCGCAGGGGGCACGAACTATGGCTACACCTTC.

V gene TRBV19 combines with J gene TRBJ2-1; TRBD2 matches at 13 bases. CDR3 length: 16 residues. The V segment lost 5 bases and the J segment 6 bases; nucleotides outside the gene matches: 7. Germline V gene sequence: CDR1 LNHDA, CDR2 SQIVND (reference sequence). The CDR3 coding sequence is TGTGCCAGTAGTTCCCAGGGACTAGCGGGACGCAATGAGCAGTTCTTC. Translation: CASSSQGLAGRNEQFF.